Given below is one TCR beta chain in context. The CDR3 totals 18 residues. Germline loops: CDR1 SGDLS, CDR2 YYNGEE. V was pared by 3 bases and J by 4 bases, with 13 bases of the junction left unmatched. This sample was included in a study of cytomegalovirus exposure and HLA in healthy donors. This PCR relied on a set of 60 Vbeta primers and 13 Jbeta primers. Here immunoSEQ multiplex PCR was the method, and the copy in TCRdb shows in-frame clones only, minus some. The table includes approximately 91,000 clones, under 75% detected once. The sequence derives from a female donor in good health and CMV-seronegative. The sample consisted of PBMCs. The chain is built from TRBV9 and TRBJ1-4, with 9 bases fitting TRBD1. CDR3 DNA: TGTGCCAGCAGCGCATCCGGGACAGGGTCTGCGGGTAATGAAAAACTGTTTTTT. Translation: CASSASGTGSAGNEKLFF.